This T cell receptor (beta chain) originates from a study of control samples from healthy donors and cancer patients. The CDR3 has 11 amino acids. Trimming removed 5 bases at V and 6 bases at J, with 8 bases between. This clone was observed once. The assay was immunoSEQ multiplex PCR, and TCRdb's table has in-frame clones only and misses some. The sample yields under 85,000 clones, 85% to 95% seen once. Sequencing was performed on blood. This TCR was recovered from a woman in her forties in good health. This chain connects TRBV12-3 or TRBV12-4 to TRBJ2-7, with D uncertain. CDR3 DNA: TGTGCCAGCAGTAGTAGAGGCGAGCAGTACTTC. It codes for CASSSRGEQYF.